What follows are 22 T cell receptor beta chains derived from one specimen sequenced in a study of T cells expressing NK-cell markers. Reprocessing the 5' RACE reads, TCRdb reports a single entry for every CDR3 protein and omits DNA. In all, the sample yields 350,000 to 500,000 distinct CDR3 sequences. The sequencing input was blood T cells: a sorted CD56 or NKG2C T cell subset, CD4+ or CD8+ T cells, or bulk PBMC T cells (not recorded which). These receptors all stem from a woman between 18 and 70 years old in good health.

V gene TRBV6-5 combines with J gene TRBJ2-1; lacking DNA, the TRBD2 call made by TCRdb goes unchecked. This CDR3 is 15 amino acids long. Germline values: CDR1 MNHEY, CDR2 SVGAGI. CDR3 in amino acids: CASSYSGLAGNEQFF.

V and J are TRBV3-1 and TRBJ1-2; without DNA, the TCRdb call of TRBD1 cannot be checked. CDR1 LGHDT and CDR2 YNNKEL come from the germline V gene (reference sequence). CDR3 size: 13 residues. Here the CDR3 reads CASSLGAGTGYTF.

This chain connects TRBV4-3 to TRBJ2-7; TCRdb proposes TRBD1, but this gene call is untestable without DNA. Per the germline V gene, CDR1 is LGHNA and CDR2 is YSLEER. The CDR3 loop spans 14 amino acids. The CDR3 sequence: CASSRDRFIYEQYF.

V and J are TRBV11-2 and TRBJ2-1; TCRdb selects TRBD2, and the lack of DNA leaves this call unchecked. CDR1 and CDR2 from the germline V gene are SGHAT and FQNNGV. The CDR3 contains 17 residues. The CDR3: CASSPRASGSSYNEQFF.

The chain recombines TRBV2 with TRBJ1-1. Germline V gene lookup returns CDR1 SNHLY and CDR2 FYNNEI. The CDR3 spans 12 residues. The CDR3 here is CASSLRAPSAFF.

The CDR3 loop is CASSFNALETQYF. The rearrangement uses TRBV12-3 or TRBV12-4 and TRBJ2-5. The CDR3 covers 13 residues.

This chain joins TRBV7-9 and TRBJ2-1; TCRdb reports TRBD2, a call that lacks DNA to check it against. This CDR3 has 17 residues. Germline V gene lookup returns CDR1 SEHNR and CDR2 FQNEAQ (reference sequence). The CDR3 here is CASSLGGPGLANNEQFF.

The chain uses TRBV7-2 and TRBJ2-1; TCRdb outputs TRBD2, but without DNA this stays unchecked. The CDR3 runs 15 residues. CDR1 SGHTA and CDR2 FQGNSA come from the germline V gene. The CDR3 reads CASSSGRAPYNEQFF.

The chain uses TRBV7-9 and TRBJ1-1; the TRBD1 assignment by TCRdb is unverifiable without DNA. The V gene's germline CDR1 is SEHNR and CDR2 FQNEAQ (reference sequence). There are 14 residues in the CDR3. CDR3 sequence reads: CASSQSGVKTEAFF. The variable domain in full, with the rest retrieved from reference TRBV7-9 and TRBJ1-1, is DTGVSQNPRHKITKRGQNVTFRCDPISEHNRLYWYRQTLGQGPEFLTYFQNEAQLEKSRLLSDRFSAERPKGSFSTLEIQRTEQGDSAMYLCASSQSGVKTEAFFGQGTRLTVV.

The chain combines TRBV20-1 with TRBJ2-2; TCRdb returns TRBD1, unconfirmable since there is no DNA. This CDR3 is 17 amino acids long. Germline V lookup: CDR1 DFQATT, CDR2 SNEGSKA (reference sequence). CDR3 residues: CSARDPPGRVETGELFF.

The chain uses TRBV6-5 and TRBJ1-1; TCRdb reports TRBD1, a call that lacks DNA to check it against. Germline CDR1 MNHEY, CDR2 SVGAGI. The length of the CDR3 is 14 residues. CDR3 region: CASSSRTGGPEAFF.

J is TRBJ1-2 and V is TRBV4-3; lacking DNA, the TRBD1 call made by TCRdb goes unchecked. Per germline, CDR1 LGHNA and CDR2 YSLEER. This CDR3 is built from 15 residues. CDR3 in amino acids: CASSQDAVRGDGYTF.

V gene TRBV28 combines with J gene TRBJ2-7; TCRdb returns TRBD1, unconfirmable since there is no DNA. The CDR3 has 13 residues. Per germline, CDR1 MDHEN and CDR2 SYDVKM. CDR3 protein: CASSFPQSYEQYF.

The chain employs TRBV27 and TRBJ2-3. Germline CDR1 is MNHEY and CDR2 is SMNVEV (reference sequence). This CDR3 spans 16 amino acids. The CDR3 loop reads CASSFSTMASTDTQYF.

V is TRBV20-1 and J is TRBJ2-1; TCRdb gives TRBD2 as the D gene, but with no DNA this cannot be confirmed. CDR1 and CDR2 from the germline V gene are DFQATT and SNEGSKA (reference sequence). This CDR3 is built from 15 residues. CDR3 sequence: CSAISSGRSYNEQFF.

The chain employs TRBV7-2 and TRBJ1-1; TCRdb designates TRBD1, a call that cannot be tested without DNA. Germline CDR1 is SGHTA and CDR2 is FQGNSA. The CDR3 runs to 15 residues. The CDR3 spells CASSLAGGVNTEAFF.

The rearrangement uses TRBV14 and TRBJ1-5; TCRdb returns TRBD1, unconfirmable since there is no DNA. Germline CDR1 reads SGHDN; CDR2 reads FVKESK. The CDR3 is 15 residues long. CDR3 protein: CASSQHYRAGQPQHF.

The chain carries TRBV7-2 and TRBJ2-2; TCRdb's assignment of TRBD2 cannot be checked, as there is no DNA. The CDR3 sequence is 15 residues long. Germline assignment: CDR1 SGHTA and CDR2 FQGNSA. CDR3: CASSLGAGPTGELFF.

V gene TRBV7-3 combines with J gene TRBJ2-6. The germline gives CDR1 SGHTA, CDR2 FQGTGA. CDR3 length: 13 amino acids. CDR3 amino acids: CASSSPGANVLTF.

The chain combines TRBV29-1 with TRBJ2-1; the D gene TCRdb calls, TRBD2, cannot be checked with no DNA. CDR1 and CDR2 from the germline V gene are SQVTM and ANQGSEA. The CDR3 contains 15 residues. The CDR3 is CSVLGLAGTYNEQFF.

The chain carries TRBV7-7 and TRBJ2-5; TCRdb's assignment of TRBD1 cannot be checked, as there is no DNA. Germline V gives CDR1 SSHAT, CDR2 FNYEAQ (reference sequence). The CDR3 totals 15 residues. The CDR3 sequence is CASSLRWAGQETQYF.

V usage is TRBV18 and J usage is TRBJ1-1. Germline lookup yields CDR1 KGHSH and CDR2 LQKENI. This CDR3 contains 14 residues. CDR3 protein: CASSPPGFGVTAFF.